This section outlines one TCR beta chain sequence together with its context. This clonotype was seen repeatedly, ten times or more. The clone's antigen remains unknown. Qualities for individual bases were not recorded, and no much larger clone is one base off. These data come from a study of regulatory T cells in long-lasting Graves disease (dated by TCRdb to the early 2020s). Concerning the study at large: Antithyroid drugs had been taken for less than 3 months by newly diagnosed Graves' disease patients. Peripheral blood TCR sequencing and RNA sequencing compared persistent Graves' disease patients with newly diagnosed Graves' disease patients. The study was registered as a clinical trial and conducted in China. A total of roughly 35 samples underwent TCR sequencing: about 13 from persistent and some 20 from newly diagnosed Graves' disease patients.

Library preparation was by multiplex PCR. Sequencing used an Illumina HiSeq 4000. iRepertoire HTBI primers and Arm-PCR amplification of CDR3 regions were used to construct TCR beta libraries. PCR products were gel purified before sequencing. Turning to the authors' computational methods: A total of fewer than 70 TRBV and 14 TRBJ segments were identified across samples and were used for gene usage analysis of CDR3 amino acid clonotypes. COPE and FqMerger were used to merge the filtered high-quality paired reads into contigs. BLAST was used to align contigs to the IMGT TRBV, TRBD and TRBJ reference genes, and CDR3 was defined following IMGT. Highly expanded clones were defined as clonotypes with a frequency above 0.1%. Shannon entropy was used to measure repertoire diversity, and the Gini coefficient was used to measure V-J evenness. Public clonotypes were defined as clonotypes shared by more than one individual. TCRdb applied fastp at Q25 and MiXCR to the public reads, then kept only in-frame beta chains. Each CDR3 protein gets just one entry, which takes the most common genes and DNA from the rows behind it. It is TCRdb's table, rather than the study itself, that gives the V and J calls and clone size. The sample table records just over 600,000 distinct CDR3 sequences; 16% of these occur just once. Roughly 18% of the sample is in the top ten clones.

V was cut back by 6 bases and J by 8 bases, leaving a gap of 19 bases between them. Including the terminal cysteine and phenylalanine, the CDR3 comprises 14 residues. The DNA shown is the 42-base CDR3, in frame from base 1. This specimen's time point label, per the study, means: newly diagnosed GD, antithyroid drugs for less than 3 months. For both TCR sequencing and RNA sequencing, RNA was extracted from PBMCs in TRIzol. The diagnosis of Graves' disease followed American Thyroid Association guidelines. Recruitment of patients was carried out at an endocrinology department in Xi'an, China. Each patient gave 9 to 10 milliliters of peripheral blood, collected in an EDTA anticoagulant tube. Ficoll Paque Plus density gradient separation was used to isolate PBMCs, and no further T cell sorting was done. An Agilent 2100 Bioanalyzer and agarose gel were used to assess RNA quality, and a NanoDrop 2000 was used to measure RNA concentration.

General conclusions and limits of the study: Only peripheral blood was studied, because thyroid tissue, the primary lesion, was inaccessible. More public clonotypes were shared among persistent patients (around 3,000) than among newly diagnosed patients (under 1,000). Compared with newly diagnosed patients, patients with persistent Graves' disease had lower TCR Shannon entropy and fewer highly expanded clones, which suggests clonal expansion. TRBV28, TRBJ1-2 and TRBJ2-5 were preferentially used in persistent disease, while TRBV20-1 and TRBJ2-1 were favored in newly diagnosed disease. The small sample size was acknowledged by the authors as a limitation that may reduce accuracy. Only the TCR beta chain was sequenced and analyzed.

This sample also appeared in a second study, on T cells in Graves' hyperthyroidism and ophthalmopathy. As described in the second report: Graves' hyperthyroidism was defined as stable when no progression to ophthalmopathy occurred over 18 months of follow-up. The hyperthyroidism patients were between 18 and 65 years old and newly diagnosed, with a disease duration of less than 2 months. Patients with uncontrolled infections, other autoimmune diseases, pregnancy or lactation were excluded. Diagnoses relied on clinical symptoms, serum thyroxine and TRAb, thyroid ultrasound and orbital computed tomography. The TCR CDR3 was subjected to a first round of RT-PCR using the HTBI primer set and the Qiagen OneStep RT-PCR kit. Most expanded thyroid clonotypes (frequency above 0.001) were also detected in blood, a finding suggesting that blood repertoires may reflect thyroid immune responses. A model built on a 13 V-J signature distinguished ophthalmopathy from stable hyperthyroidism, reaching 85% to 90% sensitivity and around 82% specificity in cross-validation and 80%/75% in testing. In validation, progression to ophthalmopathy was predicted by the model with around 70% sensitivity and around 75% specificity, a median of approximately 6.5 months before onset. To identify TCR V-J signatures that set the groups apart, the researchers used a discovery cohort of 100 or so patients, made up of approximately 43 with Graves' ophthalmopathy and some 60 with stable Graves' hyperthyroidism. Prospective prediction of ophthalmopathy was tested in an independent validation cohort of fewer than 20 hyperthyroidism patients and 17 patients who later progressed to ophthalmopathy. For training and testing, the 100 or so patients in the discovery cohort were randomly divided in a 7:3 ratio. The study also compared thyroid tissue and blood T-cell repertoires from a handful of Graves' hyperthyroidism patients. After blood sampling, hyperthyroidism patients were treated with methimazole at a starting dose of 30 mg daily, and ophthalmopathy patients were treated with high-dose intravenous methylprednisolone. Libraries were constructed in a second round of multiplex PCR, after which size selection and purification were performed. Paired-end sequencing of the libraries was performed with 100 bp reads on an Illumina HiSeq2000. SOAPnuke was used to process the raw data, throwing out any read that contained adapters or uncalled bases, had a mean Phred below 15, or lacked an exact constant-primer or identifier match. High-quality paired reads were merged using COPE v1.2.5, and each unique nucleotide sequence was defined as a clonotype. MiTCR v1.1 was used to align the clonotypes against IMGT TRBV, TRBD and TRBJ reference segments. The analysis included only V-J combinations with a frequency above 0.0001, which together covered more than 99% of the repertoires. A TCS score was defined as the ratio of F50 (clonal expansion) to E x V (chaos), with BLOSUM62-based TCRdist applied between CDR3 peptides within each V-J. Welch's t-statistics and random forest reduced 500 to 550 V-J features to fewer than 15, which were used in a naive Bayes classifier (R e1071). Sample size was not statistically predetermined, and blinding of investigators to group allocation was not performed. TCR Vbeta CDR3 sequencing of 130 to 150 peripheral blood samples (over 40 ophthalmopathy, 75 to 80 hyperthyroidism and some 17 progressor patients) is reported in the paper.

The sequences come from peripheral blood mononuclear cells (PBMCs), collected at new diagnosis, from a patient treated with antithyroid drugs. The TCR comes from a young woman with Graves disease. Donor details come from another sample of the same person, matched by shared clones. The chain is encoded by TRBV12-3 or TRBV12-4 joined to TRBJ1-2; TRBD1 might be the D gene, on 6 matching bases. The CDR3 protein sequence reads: CASRIRGGREGYTF. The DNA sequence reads TGTGCCAGCAGAATAAGAGGGGGGCGTGAGGGCTACACCTTC.